This T cell receptor beta chain was obtained from a study of cytomegalovirus exposure and HLA in healthy donors. About the study: From donors who were HLA-typed, an early data release held 80 million to 85 million unique TCRs.

Trimming stripped 6 bases from V and 7 bases from J, with 13 bases between. The V gene's germline CDR1 is SNHLY and CDR2 FYNNEI. The CDR3 spans 13 residues. To note about this clone: The antigen is undetermined.

Study-level results: Compared with the roughly 700-donor mean, an Asian-associated ancestry cluster reportedly had fewer N-insertions, according to a later analysis. In an earlier analysis, most TCR beta V segments were productive about 87% or about 30% of the time. The authors reported that TCR beta sequences could predict HLA-A and HLA-B alleles. These predictions were accurate for most subjects in the first cohort.

PCR was performed using 60 Vbeta and 13 Jbeta primers. Only in-frame clones appear in the TCRdb table, and some are missing; sequencing was by immunoSEQ multiplex PCR. The sample consists of 150,000 to 200,000 clones, roughly 77% of them appearing once. Sequenced: PBMCs. V is TRBV2 and J is TRBJ2-1; D perhaps matches TRBD1 (6 bases). The source is a middle-aged man in good health and CMV-seropositive. CDR3 residues: CASRANRDNEQFF. The CDR3 DNA reads TGTGCCAGCAGGGCTAACAGGGATAATGAGCAGTTCTTC.